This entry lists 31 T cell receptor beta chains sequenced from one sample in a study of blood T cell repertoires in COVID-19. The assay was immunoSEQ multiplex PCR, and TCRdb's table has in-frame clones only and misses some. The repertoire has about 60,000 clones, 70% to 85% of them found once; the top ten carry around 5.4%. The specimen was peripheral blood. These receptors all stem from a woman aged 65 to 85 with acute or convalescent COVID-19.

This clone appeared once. This CDR3 is CASSQFQETQYF. DNA for the CDR3: TGTGCCAGCAGCCAATTTCAGGAGACCCAGTACTTC. V usage is TRBV3-1 (or the pseudogene TRBV3-2) and J usage is TRBJ2-5; D not resolved. The V and J ends lost 2 bases and 5 bases respectively, with 6 bases between them. The CDR3 has 12 amino acids. CDR1 and CDR2 from the germline V gene are LGHDT and YNNKEL (reference sequence).

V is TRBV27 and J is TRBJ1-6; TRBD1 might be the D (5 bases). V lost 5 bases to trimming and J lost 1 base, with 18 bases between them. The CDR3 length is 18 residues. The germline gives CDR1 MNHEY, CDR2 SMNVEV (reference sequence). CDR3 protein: CASSRLSGGGSYNSPLHF. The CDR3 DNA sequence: TGTGCCAGCAGTCGACTAAGTGGGGGGGGGTCCTATAATTCACCCCTCCACTTT.

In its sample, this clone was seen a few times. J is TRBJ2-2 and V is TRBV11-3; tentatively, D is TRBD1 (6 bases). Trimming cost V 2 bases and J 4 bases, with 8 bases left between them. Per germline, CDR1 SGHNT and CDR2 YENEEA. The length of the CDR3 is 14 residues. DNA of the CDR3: TGTGCCAGCAGCTTACGGACAGCCACCGGGGAGCTGTTTTTT. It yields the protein CASSLRTATGELFF.

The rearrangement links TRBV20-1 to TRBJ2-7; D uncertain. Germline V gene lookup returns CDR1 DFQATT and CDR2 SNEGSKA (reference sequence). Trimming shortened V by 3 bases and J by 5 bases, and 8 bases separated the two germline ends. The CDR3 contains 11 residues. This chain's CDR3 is CSASRLNEQYF. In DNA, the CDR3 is TGCAGTGCTAGCCGGTTGAACGAGCAGTACTTC.

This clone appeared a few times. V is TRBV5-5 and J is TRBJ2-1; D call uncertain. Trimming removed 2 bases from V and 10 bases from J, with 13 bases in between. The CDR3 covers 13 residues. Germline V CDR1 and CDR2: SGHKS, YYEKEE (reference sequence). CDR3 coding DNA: TGTGCCAGCAGCTTATGGGCAACAAGGGAGCAGTTCTTC. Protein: CASSLWATREQFF.

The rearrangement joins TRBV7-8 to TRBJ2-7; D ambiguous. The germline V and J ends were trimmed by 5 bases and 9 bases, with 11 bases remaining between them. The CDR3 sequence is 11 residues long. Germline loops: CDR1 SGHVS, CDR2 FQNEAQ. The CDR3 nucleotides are TGTGCCAGCAGCCCCGTTGGCATGCAGTACTTC. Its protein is CASSPVGMQYF.

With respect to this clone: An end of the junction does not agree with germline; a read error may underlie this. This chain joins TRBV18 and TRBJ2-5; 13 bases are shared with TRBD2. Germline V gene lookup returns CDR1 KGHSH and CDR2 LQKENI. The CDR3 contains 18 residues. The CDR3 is CASPPPPGLAGSSETQYF. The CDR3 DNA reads TGTGCCAGCCCACCACCTCCGGGACTAGCGGGGAGTTCAGAGACCCAGTACTTC.

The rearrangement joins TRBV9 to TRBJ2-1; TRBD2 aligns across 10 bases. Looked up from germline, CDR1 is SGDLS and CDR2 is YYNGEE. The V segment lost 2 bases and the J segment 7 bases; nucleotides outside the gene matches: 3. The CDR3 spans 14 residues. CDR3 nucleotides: TGTGCCAGCAGCGTTGGGACTAGCGAAAATGAGCAGTTCTTC. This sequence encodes CASSVGTSENEQFF. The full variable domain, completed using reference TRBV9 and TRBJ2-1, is DSGVTQTPKHLITATGQRVTLRCSPRSGDLSVYWYQQSLDQGLQFLIQYYNGEERAKGNILERFSAQQFPDLHSELNLSSLELGDSALYFCASSVGTSENEQFFGPGTRLTVL.

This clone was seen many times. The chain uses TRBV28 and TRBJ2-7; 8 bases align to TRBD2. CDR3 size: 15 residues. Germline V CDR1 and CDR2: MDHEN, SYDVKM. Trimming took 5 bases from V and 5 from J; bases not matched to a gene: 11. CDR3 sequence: CASSMRPGGPDEQYF. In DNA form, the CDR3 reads TGTGCCAGCAGTATGCGTCCGGGGGGGCCTGACGAGCAGTACTTC.

The CDR3 protein is CASSFDAQGNEQFF. CDR3 bases: TGCGCCAGCAGCTTCGACGCTCAGGGGAATGAGCAGTTCTTC. This rearrangement joins TRBV5-1 to TRBJ2-1; the D gene is possibly TRBD1 (6 bases). V was cut by 2 bases and J by 7 bases, with 13 bases left in between. The germline gives CDR1 SGHRS, CDR2 YFSETQ. This CDR3 comprises 14 residues.

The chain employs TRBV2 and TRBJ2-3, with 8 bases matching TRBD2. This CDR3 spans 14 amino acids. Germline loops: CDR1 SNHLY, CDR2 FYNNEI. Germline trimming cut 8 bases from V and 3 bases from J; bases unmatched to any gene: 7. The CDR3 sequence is CASCRERGTDTQYF. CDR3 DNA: TGTGCCAGCTGCCGGGAGCGGGGGACAGATACGCAGTATTTT.

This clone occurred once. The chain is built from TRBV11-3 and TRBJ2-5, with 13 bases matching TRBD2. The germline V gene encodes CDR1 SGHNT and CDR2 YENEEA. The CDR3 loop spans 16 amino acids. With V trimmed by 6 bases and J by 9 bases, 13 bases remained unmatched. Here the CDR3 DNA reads TGTGCCAGCAGTCACGTTGGGACTAGCGGGACAAAGGCCCAGTACTTC. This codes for CASSHVGTSGTKAQYF.

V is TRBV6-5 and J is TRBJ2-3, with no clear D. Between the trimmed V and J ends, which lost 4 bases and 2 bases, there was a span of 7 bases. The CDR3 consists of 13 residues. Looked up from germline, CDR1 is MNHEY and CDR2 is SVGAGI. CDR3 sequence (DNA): TGTGCCAGCAGTTCTCCACTCACAGATACGCAGTATTTT. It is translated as CASSSPLTDTQYF.

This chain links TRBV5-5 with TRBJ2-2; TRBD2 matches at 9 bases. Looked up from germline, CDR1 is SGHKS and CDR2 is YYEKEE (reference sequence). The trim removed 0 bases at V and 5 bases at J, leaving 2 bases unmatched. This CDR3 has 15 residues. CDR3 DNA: TGTGCCAGCAGCTTGGGGCTAGCGGGGACCGGGGAGCTGTTTTTT. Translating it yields CASSLGLAGTGELFF.

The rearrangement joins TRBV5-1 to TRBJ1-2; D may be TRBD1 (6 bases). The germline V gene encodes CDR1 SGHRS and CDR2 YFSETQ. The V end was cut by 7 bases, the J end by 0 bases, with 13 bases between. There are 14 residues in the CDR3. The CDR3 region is CASVGGLSNYGYTF. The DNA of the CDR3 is TGCGCCAGCGTCGGGGGGCTTTCTAACTATGGCTACACCTTC. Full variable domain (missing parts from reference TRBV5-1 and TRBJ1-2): KAGVTQTPRYLIKTRGQQVTLSCSPISGHRSVSWYQQTPGQGLQFLFEYFSETQRNKGNFPGRFSGRQFSNSRSEMNVSTLELGDSALYLCASVGGLSNYGYTFGSGTRLTVV.

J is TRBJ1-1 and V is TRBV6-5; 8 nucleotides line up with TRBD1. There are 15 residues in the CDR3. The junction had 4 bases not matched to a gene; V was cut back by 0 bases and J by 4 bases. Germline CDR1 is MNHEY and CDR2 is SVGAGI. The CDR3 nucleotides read TGTGCCAGCAGTTACTCCAATACAGGGGGCACTGAAGCTTTCTTT. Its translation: CASSYSNTGGTEAFF.

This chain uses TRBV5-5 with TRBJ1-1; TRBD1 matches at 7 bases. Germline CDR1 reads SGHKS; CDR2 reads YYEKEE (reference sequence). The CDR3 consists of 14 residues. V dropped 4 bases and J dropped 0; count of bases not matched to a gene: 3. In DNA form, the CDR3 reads TGTGCCAGCAGCCGGGACAGCCTGAACACTGAAGCTTTCTTT. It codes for CASSRDSLNTEAFF.

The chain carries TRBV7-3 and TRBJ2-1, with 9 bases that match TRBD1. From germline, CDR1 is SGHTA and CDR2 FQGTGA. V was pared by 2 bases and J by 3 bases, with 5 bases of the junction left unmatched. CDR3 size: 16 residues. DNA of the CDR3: TGTGCCAGCAGCTTAGATGGGACAGGGATCTACAATGAGCAGTTCTTC. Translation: CASSLDGTGIYNEQFF.

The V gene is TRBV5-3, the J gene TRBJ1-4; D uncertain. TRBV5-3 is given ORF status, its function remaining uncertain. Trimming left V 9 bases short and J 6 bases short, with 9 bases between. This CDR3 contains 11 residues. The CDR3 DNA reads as TGTGCCACGCCGGTTGATGAAAAACTGTTTTTT. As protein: CATPVDEKLFF.

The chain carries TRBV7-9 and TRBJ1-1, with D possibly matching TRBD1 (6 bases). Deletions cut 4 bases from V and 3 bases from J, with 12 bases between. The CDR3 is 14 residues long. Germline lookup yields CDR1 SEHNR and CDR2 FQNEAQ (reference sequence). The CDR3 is CASSSRGEDTEAFF. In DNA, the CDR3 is TGTGCCAGCAGCTCCAGGGGAGAGGACACTGAAGCTTTCTTT.

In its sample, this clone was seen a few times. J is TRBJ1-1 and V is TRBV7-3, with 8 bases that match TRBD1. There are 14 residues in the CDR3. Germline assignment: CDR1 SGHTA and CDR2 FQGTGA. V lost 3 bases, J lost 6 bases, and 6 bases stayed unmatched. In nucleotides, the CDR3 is TGTGCCAGCAGCTTGGACAGGGATTTTCCTGAAGCTTTCTTT. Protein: CASSLDRDFPEAFF.

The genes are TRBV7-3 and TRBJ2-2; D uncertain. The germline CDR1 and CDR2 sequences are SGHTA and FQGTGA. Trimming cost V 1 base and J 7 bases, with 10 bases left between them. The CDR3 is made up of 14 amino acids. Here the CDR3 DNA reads TGTGCCAGCAGCTTAAGTGGTAGTCACGGGGAGCTGTTTTTT. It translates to CASSLSGSHGELFF.

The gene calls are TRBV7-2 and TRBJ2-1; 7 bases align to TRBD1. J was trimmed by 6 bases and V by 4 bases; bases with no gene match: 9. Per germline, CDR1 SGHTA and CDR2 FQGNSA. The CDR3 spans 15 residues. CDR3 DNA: TGTGCCAGCAGCTCAGACAGGGCACTTTCCAATGAGCAGTTCTTC. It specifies CASSSDRALSNEQFF.

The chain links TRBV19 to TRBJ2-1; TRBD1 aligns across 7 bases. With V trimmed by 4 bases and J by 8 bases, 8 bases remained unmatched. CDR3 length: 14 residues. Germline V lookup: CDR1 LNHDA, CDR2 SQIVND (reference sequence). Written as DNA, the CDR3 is TGTGCCAGTAGTAACTACAGGGGAAGTGATGAGCAGTTCTTC. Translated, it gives CASSNYRGSDEQFF.

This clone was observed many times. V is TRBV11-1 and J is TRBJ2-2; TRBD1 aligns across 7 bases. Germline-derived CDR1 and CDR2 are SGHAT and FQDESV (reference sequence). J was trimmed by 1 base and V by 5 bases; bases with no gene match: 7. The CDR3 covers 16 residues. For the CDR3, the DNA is TGTGCCAGCAGCCCCGCCGGGACAGTGAACACCGGGGAGCTGTTTTTT. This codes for CASSPAGTVNTGELFF.

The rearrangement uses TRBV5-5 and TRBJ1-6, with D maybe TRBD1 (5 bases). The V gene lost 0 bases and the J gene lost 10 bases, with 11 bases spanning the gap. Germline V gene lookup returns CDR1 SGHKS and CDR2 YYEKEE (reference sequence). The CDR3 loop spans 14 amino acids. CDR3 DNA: TGTGCCAGCAGCTTGGTCGCGGGGGACTCACCCCTCCACTTT. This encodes CASSLVAGDSPLHF. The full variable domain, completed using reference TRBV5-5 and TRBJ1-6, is DAGVTQSPTHLIKTRGQQVTLRCSPISGHKSVSWYQQVLGQGPQFIFQYYEKEERGRGNFPDRFSARQFPNYSSELNVNALLLGDSALYLCASSLVAGDSPLHFGNGTRLTVT.

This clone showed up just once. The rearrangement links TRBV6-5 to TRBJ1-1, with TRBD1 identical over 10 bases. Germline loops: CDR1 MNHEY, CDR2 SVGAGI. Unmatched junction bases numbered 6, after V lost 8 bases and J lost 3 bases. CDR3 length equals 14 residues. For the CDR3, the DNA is TGTGCCAGCCGCTGGGACAGGGGTTACACTGAAGCTTTCTTT. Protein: CASRWDRGYTEAFF.

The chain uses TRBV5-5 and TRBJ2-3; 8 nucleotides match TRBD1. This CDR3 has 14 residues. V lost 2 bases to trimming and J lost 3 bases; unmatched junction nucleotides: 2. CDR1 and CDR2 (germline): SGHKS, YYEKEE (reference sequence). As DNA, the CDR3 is TGTGCCAGCAGCTTAGACAGGGGAACAGATACGCAGTATTTT. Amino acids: CASSLDRGTDTQYF.

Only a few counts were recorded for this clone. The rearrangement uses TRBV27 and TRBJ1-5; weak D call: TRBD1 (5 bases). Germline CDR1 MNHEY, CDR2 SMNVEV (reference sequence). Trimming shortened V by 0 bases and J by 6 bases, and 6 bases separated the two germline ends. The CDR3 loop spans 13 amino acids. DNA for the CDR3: TGTGCCAGCAGTTTATCCCAGGGTCAGCCCCAGCATTTT. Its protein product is CASSLSQGQPQHF.

The CDR3 is CASSELGEQYF. In DNA, the CDR3 is TGTGCCAGCAGCGAACTAGGCGAGCAGTACTTC. The rearrangement links TRBV7-8 to TRBJ2-7; a weak D match, TRBD2 (5 bases). CDR3 size: 11 residues. Per the germline V gene, CDR1 is SGHVS and CDR2 is FQNEAQ. Trimming stripped 5 bases from V and 6 bases from J, with 8 bases between.

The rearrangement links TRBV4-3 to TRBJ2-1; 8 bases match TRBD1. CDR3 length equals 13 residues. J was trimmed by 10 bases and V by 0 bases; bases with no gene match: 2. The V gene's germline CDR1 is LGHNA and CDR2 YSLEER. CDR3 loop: CASSQDGQGEQFF. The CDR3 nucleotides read TGCGCCAGCAGCCAAGACGGACAGGGCGAGCAGTTCTTC.